Listed here is a single TCR beta chain. One end of the junction does not line up with germline, which may come from a read error. The data belong to a study of Tregs in tolerant kidney transplant recipients. Clones were read by immunoSEQ multiplex PCR, and TCRdb kept only the in-frame ones, dropping some. The table lists tens of thousands of clones, 93% of them singletons. The CDR3 covers 12 residues. Germline loops: CDR1 LNHNV, CDR2 YYDKDF (reference sequence). V is TRBV15 and J is TRBJ1-6; no clear D. The receptor was derived from a human donor who received a combined kidney and bone marrow transplant. Specimen: CD4+ T cells from blood, collected before the transplant. CDR3 in amino acids: CATSRDNSPLHF. In DNA form, the CDR3 reads TGTGCCACCAGCAGAGATAATTCCCCCCTCCACTTT.